A selection of T cell receptor beta chains follows, all from one sample in a study of CD8 T cells in ankylosing spondylitis. MiXCR, applied by TCRdb to the 5' RACE reads, yields one record per CDR3 protein. The sample lists around 9,100 distinct CDR3 sequences; 5% to 7.5% were seen once. The sample was blood, either unsorted or a sorted T cell fraction (not recorded which). The receptors were gathered from a female donor with ankylosing spondylitis or in good health (not recorded which). Each CDR3 is given with its conserved first and last residue. The D gene is left open where the match is weak. Clone size is not always given. Where it is, it says once, few, many or a class for expanded clones.

D | size | J | V | CDR3 | DNA
TRBD1 | many | TRBJ2-7 | TRBV9 | CASSQRQGFHEQYF | TGTGCCAGCAGCCAGAGACAGGGTTTCCACGAGCAGTACTTC
TRBD2 | many | TRBJ2-1 | TRBV9 | CASSVRAGGTYNEQFF | TGTGCCAGCAGCGTACGGGCGGGAGGCACCTACAATGAGCAGTTCTTC
TRBD2 | NA | TRBJ2-7 | TRBV9 | CASSVDSSGTYEQYF | TGTGCCAGCAGCGTAGATTCCAGCGGGACCTACGAGCAGTACTTC
NA | NA | TRBJ2-3 | TRBV9 | CASSAPGGYQSTDTQYF | TGTGCCAGCAGCGCCCCAGGGGGGTATCAGAGCACAGATACGCAGTATTTT
TRBD1 | many | TRBJ2-7 | TRBV9 | CASSQGTEYYEQYF | TGTGCCAGCAGCCAGGGGACAGAATACTACGAGCAGTACTTC
TRBD2 | many | TRBJ2-1 | TRBV9 | CASSGTRGYNEQFF | TGTGCCAGCTCCGGGACTAGAGGATACAATGAGCAGTTCTTC
NA | many | TRBJ2-2 | TRBV9 | CASSAGQNTGELFF | TGTGCCAGCAGCGCCGGGCAAAACACCGGGGAGCTGTTTTTT
TRBD1 | many | TRBJ1-1 | TRBV9 | CASSTMTGENTEAFF | TGTGCCAGCAGCACCATGACAGGGGAGAACACTGAAGCTTTCTTT
NA | many | TRBJ2-3 | TRBV9 | CASSVSLLPSGDTQYF | TGTGCCAGCAGCGTAAGTTTACTTCCCTCGGGAGATACGCAGTATTTT
NA | many | TRBJ2-2 | TRBV9 | CASSPRTDGNGELFF | TGTGCCAGCAGCCCCCGGACGGACGGGAACGGGGAGCTGTTTTTT
NA | medium-sized | TRBJ1-1 | TRBV9 | CASSANRAFF | TGTGCCAGCAGCGCGAACCGTGCTTTCTTT
TRBD1 | NA | TRBJ2-7 | TRBV9 | CASSVGTGTSEQYF | TGTGCCAGCAGCGTAGGGACAGGGACTTCCGAGCAGTACTTC
NA | many | TRBJ1-1 | TRBV9 | CASSQRVNTEAFF | TGTGCCAGCAGCCAGAGGGTCAACACTGAAGCTTTCTTT
NA | many | TRBJ2-3 | TRBV9 | CASSAQGSSTDTQYF | TGTGCCAGCAGCGCACAGGGTTCGAGCACAGATACGCAGTATTTT
NA | NA | TRBJ1-6 | TRBV12-3/TRBV12-4 | CAIWPAGTLGSPLHF | TGTGCCATCTGGCCTGCTGGCACACTTGGTTCACCCCTCCACTTT
TRBD1 | many | TRBJ2-2 | TRBV9 | CASTPGQGGSGELFF | TGTGCCAGCACCCCGGGACAGGGTGGATCCGGGGAGCTGTTTTTT
NA | many | TRBJ2-1 | TRBV9 | CASSAYGGSPSEQFF | TGTGCCAGCAGCGCCTATGGAGGGAGCCCAAGCGAGCAGTTCTTC
TRBD2 | many | TRBJ2-3 | TRBV9 | CASSASRLAGDVDTQYF | TGTGCCAGCAGCGCCAGCCGCCTAGCGGGGGATGTGGATACGCAGTATTTT
NA | medium-sized | TRBJ1-4 | TRBV9 | CASSGSEADNEKLFF | TGTGCCAGCAGCGGGTCCGAAGCAGATAATGAAAAACTGTTTTTT
NA | medium-sized | TRBJ2-7 | TRBV9 | CASSVLPGPEYEQYF | TGTGCCAGCAGCGTGCTCCCGGGACCCGAATACGAGCAGTACTTC
TRBD2 | NA | TRBJ2-3 | TRBV9 | CASSVEGSSGDTQYF | TGTGCCAGCAGCGTAGAAGGGTCTAGCGGGGATACGCAGTATTTT
NA | many | TRBJ2-7 | TRBV9 | CASSHGGNGYEQYF | TGTGCCAGCAGTCACGGAGGAAACGGGTACGAGCAGTACTTC
NA | NA | TRBJ2-1 | TRBV9 | CASSTPGLYNEQFF | TGTGCCAGCAGCACCCCGGGACTGTACAATGAGCAGTTCTTC
TRBD1 | NA | TRBJ2-7 | TRBV9 | CASSETGTGAHEQYF | TGTGCCAGCAGTGAAACCGGGACAGGGGCTCACGAGCAGTACTTC
TRBD1 | many | TRBJ2-5 | TRBV9 | CASSTYGTGSEETQYF | TGTGCCAGCAGCACCTATGGGACAGGGTCGGAAGAGACCCAGTACTTC
NA | many | TRBJ1-5 | TRBV9 | CASSVGNNQPQHF | TGTGCCAGCAGCGTAGGGAACAATCAGCCCCAGCATTTT
NA | many | TRBJ2-3 | TRBV9 | CASNHRAASTDTQYF | TGTGCCAGCAATCATCGGGCGGCAAGCACAGATACGCAGTATTTT
NA | many | TRBJ2-1 | TRBV9 | CASSAQTSDGQFF | TGTGCCAGCAGCGCCCAAACTAGTGACGGGCAGTTCTTC
TRBD1 | many | TRBJ2-1 | TRBV9 | CASSPPSRGQGSNEQFF | TGTGCCAGCAGCCCACCCTCACGCGGACAGGGGAGCAATGAGCAGTTCTTC
NA | many | TRBJ2-3 | TRBV6-5 | CASRSELTQYF | TGTGCCAGCAGGTCAGAGTTAACGCAGTATTTT
NA | NA | TRBJ1-2 | TRBV9 | CASSPGGADHYGYTF | TGTGCCAGCAGCCCCGGGGGGGCAGACCACTATGGCTACACCTTC
NA | many | TRBJ2-1 | TRBV9 | CASSAGGPYNEQFF | TGTGCCAGCAGCGCAGGAGGGCCCTACAATGAGCAGTTCTTC
NA | many | TRBJ1-3 | TRBV9 | CASSVDSGNTIYF | TGTGCCAGCAGCGTAGATTCTGGAAACACCATATATTTT
NA | many | TRBJ1-3 | TRBV9 | CASSPGILAAGNTIYF | TGTGCCAGCAGTCCAGGGATTTTAGCTGCCGGAAACACCATATATTTT
TRBD2 | few | TRBJ2-3 | TRBV9 | CASSVDSGTSGADTQYF | TGTGCCAGCAGCGTCGACTCCGGGACTAGCGGGGCAGATACGCAGTATTTT
NA | medium-sized | TRBJ1-1 | TRBV9 | CASSVGTDTEAFF | TGTGCCAGCAGCGTAGGAACCGACACTGAAGCTTTCTTT
NA | many | TRBJ2-5 | TRBV9 | CASSVRSWETQYF | TGTGCCAGCAGCGTGCGGTCGTGGGAGACCCAGTACTTC
TRBD1 | many | TRBJ1-6 | TRBV9 | CASSMGTALPLHF | TGTGCCAGCAGCATGGGGACAGCGTTACCCCTCCACTTT
NA | medium-sized | TRBJ1-3 | TRBV9 | CASSVEGTWGNTIYF | TGTGCCAGCAGCGTAGAGGGGACCTGGGGAAACACCATATATTTT
TRBD2 | many | TRBJ2-1 | TRBV9 | CASSPSSGGLYNEQFF | TGTGCCAGCAGCCCCTCATCGGGGGGGCTCTACAATGAGCAGTTCTTC
NA | medium-sized | TRBJ1-1 | TRBV9 | CASSDTGNTEAFF | TGTGCCAGCAGTGATACAGGGAACACTGAAGCTTTCTTT